A selection of T cell receptor beta chains follows, all from one sample in a study of T cells in localized non-small cell lung cancer. Clones were sequenced by immunoSEQ multiplex PCR, and TCRdb holds only the in-frame ones, with some missing. The table shows 2,500 to 4,000 clones, with approximately 23% occurring only once. This specimen consisted of lung tumor tissue, obtained before any cancer treatment. The receptor set was obtained from a woman aged 35-75 years with stage I lung adenocarcinoma. The CDR3 runs from the conserved cysteine through the conserved F or W. Each record gives: D gene, J gene, V gene, clone size, CDR3 DNA, CDR3 protein. D genes are given only for firm matches. A clone size is listed for some rows: how often the clone was seen (once, few, many), or a class if it is expanded.

>.|TRBJ1-6|TRBV5-1|few
TGCGCCAGCAGCTTGGAACAAAATAATTCACCCCTCCACTTT
CASSLEQNNSPLHF
>TRBD1|TRBJ1-1|TRBV18|few
TGTGCCAGCTCATCGACAGGGGAGAACACTGAAGCTTTCTTT
CASSSTGENTEAFF
>.|TRBJ1-1|TRBV6-8|.
TGTGCCAGCAGTGACCAACAGGGTTGGAACACTGAAGCTTTCTTT
CASSDQQGWNTEAFF
>.|TRBJ1-4|TRBV11-3|medium-sized
TGTGCCAGCAGCTCCCCGGGACCCGGGGAAAAACTGTTTTTT
CASSSPGPGEKLFF
>TRBD1|TRBJ1-3|TRBV5-1|once
TGCGCCAGCAGGCCGCGTACAGGGGACTCAACTAGAAACACCATATATTTT
CASRPRTGDSTRNTIYF
>.|TRBJ1-3|TRBV11-3|.
TGTGCCAGCAGCCCTATACGGACGGTGTCTGGAAACACCATATATTTT
CASSPIRTVSGNTIYF
>TRBD2|TRBJ2-1|TRBV11-3|few
TGTGCCAGCAGCTTGAAGCGGGGGTCCAATGAGCAGTTCTTC
CASSLKRGSNEQFF
>.|TRBJ2-7|TRBV11-3|.
TGTGCCAGCAGCTTAGACAGCGCCAGCTCCTACGAGCAGTACTTC
CASSLDSASSYEQYF
>.|TRBJ2-1|TRBV11-3|few
TGTGCCAGCAGCTTAATCCCCCAGGGGGGTGAGCAGTTCTTC
CASSLIPQGGEQFF
>.|TRBJ1-2|TRBV14|.
TGTGCCAGCAGGAGGGGGGCCGAAGGCTACACCTTC
CASRRGAEGYTF
>.|TRBJ2-5|TRBV10-3|.
TGTGCCTCAGGGGGGGGGCCTAACCAAGAGACCCAGTACTTC
CASGGGPNQETQYF
>.|TRBJ1-1|TRBV6-7|.
TGTGCCGGCTTAACTTACACTGAAGCTTTCTTT
CAGLTYTEAFF
>.|TRBJ1-1|TRBV6-7|few
TGTGCCAGCAGAAAAAACACTGAAGCTTTCTTT
CASRKNTEAFF
>.|TRBJ2-1|TRBV5-1|few
TGCGCCAGCAGCTTGGGAGACACCAGCTCCTACAATGAGCAGTTCTTC
CASSLGDTSSYNEQFF
>TRBD1|TRBJ1-2|TRBV5-1|.
TGCGCCAGCAGCCCAAGGACAGGCAACTATGGCTACACCTTC
CASSPRTGNYGYTF
>TRBD1|TRBJ1-1|TRBV19|.
TGTGCCAGTAGTGCCCGGACAGGGACTGAAGCTTTCTTT
CASSARTGTEAFF
>.|TRBJ2-7|TRBV5-1|.
TGCGCCAGCAGCCCCTCGGGACCCTCCGGAGAGCAGTACTTC
CASSPSGPSGEQYF
>TRBD1|TRBJ2-5|TRBV11-3|few
TGTGCCAGCAGATCTCCTACAGGGGTAGAGACCCAGTACTTC
CASRSPTGVETQYF
>.|TRBJ2-2|TRBV11-3|large
TGTGCCAGCAGCTTGGCTAGCAGCGGCACCGGGGAGCTGTTTTTT
CASSLASSGTGELFF
>.|TRBJ1-3|TRBV5-1|once
TGCGCCAGCAGCTTGGATGTGGGGGGAGGAAACACCATATATTTT
CASSLDVGGGNTIYF
>.|TRBJ1-3|TRBV11-3|few
TGTGCCAGCAGCTTCGCTGTTCGGGGCAGGAGAAACACCATATATTTT
CASSFAVRGRRNTIYF
>.|TRBJ1-1|TRBV11-3|few
TGTGCCAGCAGCCGCCCGGGACCCTGGAACACTGAAGCTTTCTTT
CASSRPGPWNTEAFF
>TRBD1|TRBJ1-4|TRBV9|few
TGTGCCAGCAGCGACCGGCGACAGGGGGGAGGTGAAAAACTGTTTTTT
CASSDRRQGGGEKLFF
>.|TRBJ1-6|TRBV9|.
TGTGCCAGCAGCGTAAGGGTAACTTCACCCCTCCACTTT
CASSVRVTSPLHF
>TRBD2|TRBJ2-7|TRBV29-1|.
TGCAGCGGGGGGACTAGCTCGGGCGAGCAGTACTTC
CSGGTSSGEQYF
>.|TRBJ1-3|TRBV18|.
TGTGCCAGCTCACCCGCGGAAGCGGGAGGAAACACCATATATTTT
CASSPAEAGGNTIYF
>TRBD2|TRBJ2-2|TRBV29-1|.
TGCAGCGTGAACCGCGGGGGAACCGGGGAGCTGTTTTTT
CSVNRGGTGELFF
>.|TRBJ2-3|TRBV9|.
TGTGCCAGCAGCGTAGTTGGACTTGGGAGCCAAGATACGCAGTATTTT
CASSVVGLGSQDTQYF
>.|TRBJ1-1|TRBV30|few
TGTGCCTGGAGTGTACGATTCGGGGACTCTGAAGCTTTCTTT
CAWSVRFGDSEAFF
>TRBD2|TRBJ2-1|TRBV11-1|.
TGTGCCAGCAGTCCCCCGGGGGAGCGGGGGGATAATGAGCAGTTCTTC
CASSPPGERGDNEQFF
>.|TRBJ2-3|TRBV6-8|medium-sized
TGTGCCAGCAGAATCCCCTTTAGATCCACAGATACGCAGTATTTT
CASRIPFRSTDTQYF
>TRBD1|TRBJ2-7|TRBV6-8|few
TGTGCCAGCAGTCCGCGGACAGGGGGCTACGAGCAGTACTTC
CASSPRTGGYEQYF
>.|TRBJ1-2|TRBV19|.
TGTGCCAGTAGTATCGCGAAAACGGGGGTCCGATATGGCTACACCTTC
CASSIAKTGVRYGYTF
>TRBD1|TRBJ2-6|TRBV5-1|.
TGCGCCAGCAGCTTGACAGGGGGGCTTATTGGGGCCAACGTCCTGACTTTC
CASSLTGGLIGANVLTF
>.|TRBJ1-2|TRBV11-3|medium-sized
TGTGCCAGCAGCTTGAGCAGGGGCGGCAATGGCTACACCTTC
CASSLSRGGNGYTF
>TRBD1|TRBJ1-2|TRBV19|.
TGTGCCAGTAGTGCGACGACAGGGCCCGGTGGCTACACCTTC
CASSATTGPGGYTF
>.|TRBJ1-6|TRBV5-1|.
TGCGCCAGCAGCTTGGGCAGGGATAATTCACCCCTCCACTTT
CASSLGRDNSPLHF
>.|TRBJ2-3|TRBV6-8|.
TGTGCCAGCAGCAAAGCAGGGTTCACAGATACGCAGTATTTT
CASSKAGFTDTQYF
>.|TRBJ1-2|TRBV14|.
TGTGCCAGCAGCCAAGAGCCCTGGCGGAACTATGGCTACACCTTC
CASSQEPWRNYGYTF
>.|TRBJ1-5|TRBV22-1|few
TGTGCCTCCGAGGTGAGAGGGACAGGGTCATATAGCAATCAGCCCCAGCATTTT
CASEVRGTGSYSNQPQHF
>.|TRBJ1-1|TRBV11-3|large
TGTGCCAGCAGCATTTCCGACCGGTCGAACACTGAAGCTTTCTTT
CASSISDRSNTEAFF
>TRBD2|TRBJ2-7|TRBV19|.
TGTGCCAGTAGTATAGCAGCGGGGGCCCCCTACGAGCAGTACTTC
CASSIAAGAPYEQYF
>.|TRBJ2-5|TRBV11-3|medium-sized
TGTGCCAGCGCTTATCAGGCGGGACGGGAGACCCAGTACTTC
CASAYQAGRETQYF
>TRBD1|TRBJ2-1|TRBV6-8|few
TGTGCCAGCAGTACCCCCCGACAGGGTAGCTCCTACAATGAGCAGTTCTTC
CASSTPRQGSSYNEQFF
>.|TRBJ1-1|TRBV23-1|few
TGCGCCAGCAGCCAATTTGCCTCTGCCGCTGAAGCTTTCTTT
CASSQFASAAEAFF
>.|TRBJ1-5|TRBV9|few
TGTGCCAGCAGTGCAGGGAAAATCAATCAGCCCCAGCATTTT
CASSAGKINQPQHF
>TRBD1|TRBJ1-5|TRBV9|few
TGTGCCAGCTCAATCAAGACAGGGGGGAGCAATCAGCCCCAGCATTTT
CASSIKTGGSNQPQHF
>TRBD1|TRBJ2-2|TRBV11-3|.
TGTGCCAGCAGCCCACAGGGGGCGAACGGGGAGCTGTTTTTT
CASSPQGANGELFF
>.|TRBJ1-1|TRBV29-1|few
TGCAGCGTTTCCGACACGAACACTGAAGCTTTCTTT
CSVSDTNTEAFF
>.|TRBJ2-7|TRBV6-8|few
TGTGCCAGCAGTTACGAGCCAGGGGGGAGGTACGAGCAGTACTTC
CASSYEPGGRYEQYF
>TRBD1|TRBJ1-2|TRBV19|few
TGTGCCAGTAGTACCCTTCTCGGACAGGGAGATGGCTACACCTTC
CASSTLLGQGDGYTF
>TRBD1|TRBJ1-6|TRBV19|.
TGTGCCAGTAGTTACAGGGGGAGCTCCTATAATTCACCCCTCCACTTT
CASSYRGSSYNSPLHF
>.|TRBJ2-5|TRBV28|few
TGTGCCAGCAGGCCGTGGGGAGGAGAGACCCAGTACTTC
CASRPWGGETQYF